These T cell receptor beta chains were read from a single sample in a study of tumor-infiltrating lymphocytes in glioblastoma multiforme. TCRdb independently ran MiXCR on the multiplex PCR reads; one entry per CDR3 protein. The table shows approximately 13,000 distinct CDR3 sequences, with roughly 70% occurring only once. Material for sequencing was brain tumor tissue. These receptors were taken from a male donor with glioblastoma. The conserved cysteine and the conserved F or W are not part of the CDR3 here. Fields, in order: V gene, D gene, CDR3 protein. A D gene is named only where the DNA matches it firmly.

TRBV3-1 | TRBD1 | ASSQTDRVNNEAF
TRBV11-3 | TRBD2 | ASSLGGGTSYNEQF
TRBV5-1 | TRBD1 | ASSSGTGIFYEQC
TRBV10-3 | TRBD1 | AIGEDRGNIQY
TRBV28 | . | ASSLPSGLTDTHY
TRBV12-3/TRBV12-4 | . | ASVRGGGNTIY
TRBV10-3 | TRBD1 | AISGGQTMTINYGYT
TRBV11-1 | . | ASSLEYGTPGDTEAF
TRBV2 | TRBD1 | ASTQRGTGDTGELF
TRBV29-1 | . | SVGQSGDTRY
TRBV11-2 | . | ASSLGQGNREAF
TRBV10-2 | . | ASSESTYSYEQY
TRBV5-1 | TRBD2 | ASSLDPSGPYEQY
TRBV20-1 | . | GATKLGFEQY
TRBV11-2 | . | ASSPGQGGGTQY
TRBV7-9 | . | ASSFGTSYNEQF
TRBV6-5 | . | AGSYSWPTYEQY
TRBV3-1 | . | ASSQGTDPRETQY
TRBV20-1 | . | SAALVDAQY
TRBV20-1 | . | SAGGRGSVNSPLY
TRBV28 | . | GSSLIRDTYEQY
TRBV20-1 | . | SASSPGGYT
TRBV5-5 | . | ASSRTYMIGEAF
TRBV20-1 | . | NANRFGGYA
TRBV11-1 | . | ASSLGGSSRVNEQF
TRBV18 | . | ASSRTFSNQPQH
TRBV7-9 | TRBD2 | ASSLNGLANSCNGQF
TRBV20-1 | TRBD1 | SARDSQGIYEKY
TRBV11-2 | TRBD1 | ATPRDRGSLGEKLF
TRBV11-2 | TRBD2 | ARSFGGTSGNTGELF
TRBV10-3 | . | AGGDQETQY
TRBV6-5 | . | ASSYSTGNSPLH
TRBV6-2/TRBV6-3 | . | ASRGLGKDEQF
TRBV7-9 | . | ASSLEEVCTGELF
TRBV29-1 | . | SVERSINTEAF
TRBV6-5 | TRBD2 | VGSSSSGRAGVGNEQF
TRBV20-1 | . | SARDLSTQY
TRBV10-3 | . | AISESAQGNTIY
TRBV7-9 | TRBD2 | ASRGTGTSVTNEQF
TRBV6-5 | . | AVRGLGKDTEAF
TRBV2 | . | ASSGNEGTQY